Listed here are 18 T cell receptor beta chains from one sample, sequenced in a study of long-term antiretroviral therapy in people with HIV. Version v3.0 of the immunoSEQ assay was performed at survey level. This table comes from immunoSEQ multiplex PCR, and its TCRdb copy is limited to in-frame clones, with some not included. The sample has roughly 20,000 clones, 85% seen once; the top ten hold 3.9%. The specimen comprised unsorted PBMCs, sampled 4 years after starting antiretroviral therapy. The source is a man younger than 30 with HIV.

This chain connects TRBV2 to TRBJ1-2, with 8 bases aligning to TRBD1. The CDR3 has 13 residues. Germline V gives CDR1 SNHLY, CDR2 FYNNEI. V was clipped by 2 bases and J by 10 bases; unmatched bases: 6. The CDR3 sequence is CASSEKTGEDYTF. As DNA, the CDR3 is TGTGCCAGCAGTGAAAAGACAGGGGAAGACTACACCTTC.

The chain employs TRBV7-9 and TRBJ1-1; a possible D gene is TRBD1 (6 bases). Trimming shortened V by 5 bases and J by 4 bases, and 14 bases separated the two germline ends. Germline-derived CDR1 and CDR2 are SEHNR and FQNEAQ (reference sequence). CDR3 length: 14 residues. CDR3: CASSHSGQPTEAFF. CDR3 nucleotides: TGTGCCAGCAGCCATTCCGGACAGCCCACTGAAGCTTTCTTT.

The chain uses TRBV28 and TRBJ2-3; 9 bases match TRBD2. Looked up from germline, CDR1 is MDHEN and CDR2 is SYDVKM. Trimming at V came to 4 bases and at J to 0 bases, leaving 11 bases not matched to a gene. This CDR3 is built from 18 residues. The CDR3 DNA reads as TGTGCCAGCAGTTCCCTAGATTATAGCGGGGGAAGCACAGATACGCAGTATTTT. This gives the protein CASSSLDYSGGSTDTQYF. Full variable domain (outside the CDR3, taken from reference TRBV28 and TRBJ2-3): DVKVTQSSRYLVKRTGEKVFLECVQDMDHENMFWYRQDPGLGLRLIYFSYDVKMKEKGDIPEGYSVSREKKERFSLILESASTNQTSMYLCASSSLDYSGGSTDTQYFGPGTRLTVL.

This chain links TRBV5-6 with TRBJ2-7; 7 bases match TRBD1. The CDR3 spans 15 residues. Trimming cost V 2 bases and J 0 bases; bases outside gene matches: 5. The V gene's germline CDR1 is SGHDT and CDR2 YYEEEE. The CDR3 region is CASSFTGTASYEQYF. The CDR3 region has the DNA TGTGCCAGCAGCTTTACCGGGACAGCCTCCTACGAGCAGTACTTC.

The CDR3 loop is CASRVDPYNEQFF. CDR3 sequence (DNA): TGCGCCAGCAGGGTAGATCCCTACAATGAGCAGTTCTTC. V and J are TRBV4-1 and TRBJ2-1, with D uncertain. The CDR3 is made up of 13 amino acids. Germline V gene lookup returns CDR1 MGHRA and CDR2 YSYEKL. V was cut by 6 bases and J by 2 bases, with 8 bases left in between.

The chain carries TRBV11-2 and TRBJ1-6; D not certain. The germline V and J ends were trimmed by 5 bases and 8 bases, with 10 bases remaining between them. The CDR3 contains 13 residues. In germline, CDR1 is SGHAT, CDR2 FQNNGV. The CDR3 reads CASSPGPYSPLHF. CDR3 DNA: TGTGCCAGCAGCCCGGGCCCTTATTCACCCCTCCACTTT.

This sequence joins TRBV5-1 and TRBJ1-5; 7 bases map to TRBD1. In germline, CDR1 is SGHRS, CDR2 YFSETQ. Trimming removed 4 bases from V and 4 bases from J; junction bases left unmatched: 5. The CDR3 is 14 residues long. Written as DNA, the CDR3 is TGCGCCAGCAGCATTACAGGGGATAATCAGCCCCAGCATTTT. Its translation is CASSITGDNQPQHF.

The genes are TRBV5-4 and TRBJ2-5; tentative D call: TRBD1 (6 bases). Near its end, the DNA agrees better with TRBJ2-7, so the J call may be wrong. Germline V gene lookup returns CDR1 SGHNT and CDR2 YYREEE (reference sequence). The CDR3 loop spans 14 amino acids. The CDR3 DNA follows: TGTGCCAGCAGCTTACAGGGAAAAGCCTACGAGCAGTACTTC. Residues: CASSLQGKAYEQYF.

This clone was found a few times. This rearrangement joins TRBV5-1 to TRBJ2-2, with D unclear. The CDR3 runs to 12 residues. The V end was cut by 6 bases, the J end by 6 bases, with 9 bases between. In germline, CDR1 is SGHRS, CDR2 YFSETQ. DNA for the CDR3: TGCGCCAGCACCGATATTGCCGGGGAGCTGTTTTTT. This translates into CASTDIAGELFF.

The CDR3 DNA is TGTGCCAGCAGTGAAGACACTGAAGCTTTCTTT. Amino acid sequence: CASSEDTEAFF. J is TRBJ1-1 and V is TRBV2; no clear D. The V end was cut by 1 base, the J end by 3 bases, with 0 bases between. This CDR3 contains 11 residues. Germline values: CDR1 SNHLY, CDR2 FYNNEI. Filled out from reference TRBV2 and TRBJ1-1, the complete variable domain reads EPEVTQTPSHQVTQMGQEVILRCVPISNHLYFYWYRQILGQKVEFLVSFYNNEISEKSEIFDDQFSVERPDGSNFTLKIRSTKLEDSAMYFCASSEDTEAFFGQGTRLTVV.

V is TRBV7-9 and J is TRBJ2-3; D is ambiguous. The CDR3 loop spans 15 amino acids. Per the germline V gene, CDR1 is SEHNR and CDR2 is FQNEAQ (reference sequence). V was shortened by 4 bases and J by 0 bases, with 11 bases between the two germline ends. The CDR3: CASSSWTGSTDTQYF. DNA of the CDR3: TGTGCCAGCAGCTCCTGGACGGGTAGCACAGATACGCAGTATTTT.

This clone was seen just once. The chain combines TRBV28 with TRBJ1-6; tentatively, D is TRBD1 (6 bases). Germline assignment: CDR1 MDHEN and CDR2 SYDVKM. This CDR3 has 14 amino acids. With 3 bases removed from V and 10 bases from J, the gap between germline ends came to 13 bases. Here the CDR3 DNA reads TGTGCCAGCAGTTTCGGCAGGGGCGGATCACCCCTCCACTTT. This encodes CASSFGRGGSPLHF.

This clone was recorded only once. The chain employs TRBV19 and TRBJ2-3, with 7 bases matching TRBD2. Germline V gene data show CDR1 as LNHDA and CDR2 as SQIVND (reference sequence). This CDR3 has 17 residues. After removal of 0 bases from V and 2 bases from J, the junction contained 8 bases not matched to a gene. The CDR3 region is CASSIDRLAAYTDTQYF. CDR3 coding DNA: TGTGCCAGTAGTATAGATCGTCTAGCGGCGTACACAGATACGCAGTATTTT.

The CDR3 nucleotides read TGCGCCAGCAGCCAAGATCTTCCCAGGGGGCGTGAAAAACTGTTTTTT. This codes for CASSQDLPRGREKLFF. The rearrangement links TRBV4-1 to TRBJ1-4; 8 bases fit TRBD1. Germline CDR1 reads MGHRA; CDR2 reads YSYEKL. V lost 0 bases and J lost 7; bases outside the gene matches: 7. CDR3 length equals 16 residues.

This chain joins TRBV5-1 and TRBJ1-4; tentative D call: TRBD1 (6 bases). This CDR3 is built from 17 residues. V was trimmed by 4 bases and J by 7 bases, leaving 23 bases between them. Germline-derived CDR1 and CDR2 are SGHRS and YFSETQ. The CDR3 DNA reads as TGCGCCAGCAGCCCGGGTTACGCAGGGGCAGAAAGTGAAAAACTGTTTTTT. Its translation: CASSPGYAGAESEKLFF.

This chain connects TRBV7-2 to TRBJ1-5; unclear D gene. The CDR3 runs to 13 residues. The V gene lost 5 bases and the J gene lost 9 bases, with 14 bases spanning the gap. The V gene's germline CDR1 is SGHTA and CDR2 FQGNSA. The CDR3 DNA is TGTGCCAGCAGCGCCGGGGTAGAAAGGCCCCAGCATTTT. Translated: CASSAGVERPQHF.

V and J are TRBV28 and TRBJ1-5; TRBD1 agrees at 8 bases. CDR1 and CDR2 (germline): MDHEN, SYDVKM. This CDR3 has 16 amino acids. V dropped 4 bases and J dropped 3; count of bases not matched to a gene: 8. The CDR3 region has the DNA TGTGCCAGCAGTTCCGGAGACAGGGGCCCCAATCAGCCCCAGCATTTT. Translation gives CASSSGDRGPNQPQHF.

CDR3 residues: CSAALSYGYTF. CDR3 nucleotide sequence: TGCAGTGCAGCCCTCTCCTATGGCTACACCTTC. V usage is TRBV20-1 and J usage is TRBJ1-2; D remains ambiguous. CDR3 length: 11 amino acids. V was cut by 6 bases and J by 4 bases, with 9 bases left in between. Germline V lookup: CDR1 DFQATT, CDR2 SNEGSKA (reference sequence).